The 8 T cell receptor beta chains below all came from one sample that was sequenced in a study of blood T cell repertoires in COVID-19. Produced via immunoSEQ multiplex PCR; TCRdb's table is partial and in-frame only. The table lists around 97,000 clones, approximately 87% of them singletons, with 15% in the top ten. Sequences were obtained from peripheral blood. All receptors derive from a human donor in a cohort sampled during active COVID-19.

V gene TRBV4-1 combines with J gene TRBJ1-3; 7 positions match TRBD1. Trimming cost V 0 bases and J 3 bases; bases outside gene matches: 2. The CDR3 sequence is 15 residues long. The germline V gene has CDR1 MGHRA and CDR2 YSYEKL. Written as DNA, the CDR3 is TGCGCCAGCAGCCAAGATTACAGGGGTGGAAACACCATATATTTT. This encodes CASSQDYRGGNTIYF.

The chain uses TRBV29-1 and TRBJ2-1; D ambiguous. Trimming stripped 6 bases from V and 5 bases from J, with 11 bases between. The CDR3 contains 12 residues. Germline CDR1 and CDR2: SQVTM and ANQGSEA. CDR3 sequence (DNA): TGCAGCGTCCCCCGCGGCCACAATGAGCAGTTCTTC. This encodes CSVPRGHNEQFF.

CDR3 in amino acids: CASSVGRGGETQYF. The CDR3 DNA reads as TGTGCCAGCAGCGTAGGTAGGGGAGGAGAGACCCAGTACTTC. This chain uses TRBV9 with TRBJ2-5, with a tentative D call TRBD2 (6 bases). Germline CDR1 reads SGDLS; CDR2 reads YYNGEE. This CDR3 has 14 amino acids. Between the trimmed V and J ends, which lost 0 bases and 4 bases, there was a span of 10 bases.

The chain uses TRBV10-2 and TRBJ2-1, with 9 positions matching TRBD2. V lost 3 bases, J lost 4 bases, and 7 bases stayed unmatched. Germline V gene lookup returns CDR1 WSHSY and CDR2 SAAADI. CDR3 length equals 16 residues. CDR3 DNA: TGCGCCAGCAGTGAAATGATTAGCGGGAGTTACAATGAGCAGTTCTTC. It translates to CASSEMISGSYNEQFF.

This clone turned up a few times. The chain recombines TRBV18 with TRBJ2-1, with TRBD2 as a possible D gene (5 bases). The CDR3 is 14 residues long. Germline V CDR1 and CDR2: KGHSH, LQKENI. With 4 bases removed from V and 6 bases from J, the gap between germline ends came to 13 bases. The CDR3, as DNA: TGTGCCAGCTCACGACTGGAGGCGGGCAATGAGCAGTTCTTC. Translated, it gives CASSRLEAGNEQFF.

The chain uses TRBV13 and TRBJ2-3; D ambiguous. Trimming removed 1 base from V and 4 bases from J, with 6 bases in between. CDR1 is PRHDT, CDR2 FYEKMQ, per germline (reference sequence). This CDR3 spans 13 amino acids. CDR3 sequence reads: CASSLAGSDTQYF. The CDR3 nucleotides read TGTGCCAGCAGCTTAGCCGGGTCAGATACGCAGTATTTT.

The chain couples TRBV10-2 to TRBJ1-4, with D perhaps TRBD1 (5 bases). Germline V gene lookup returns CDR1 WSHSY and CDR2 SAAADI. Trimming removed 5 bases from V and 4 bases from J, with 17 bases in between. This CDR3 region has 16 residues. Written as DNA, the CDR3 is TGCGCCAGCAGTCCAACAACAGCAGGGATTAATGAAAAACTGTTTTTT. Translating gives CASSPTTAGINEKLFF.

The J gene is TRBJ1-4, the V gene TRBV28, with a weak D call TRBD1 (6 bases). Trimming took off 2 bases at V and 0 bases at J, with 13 bases between the two ends. In germline, CDR1 is MDHEN, CDR2 SYDVKM. This CDR3 has 17 residues. The CDR3 sequence is CASSLVGALSTNEKLFF. As DNA, the CDR3 is TGTGCCAGCAGTTTAGTGGGGGCCCTTTCAACTAATGAAAAACTGTTTTTT.